This entry lists 11 T cell receptor beta chains sequenced from one sample in a study of T cell responses to AZD1222 COVID-19 vaccine. Only in-frame clones appear in the TCRdb table, and some are missing; sequencing was by immunoSEQ multiplex PCR. The data contain approximately 130,000 clones, 89% of them seen just once; the ten biggest clones take up around a tenth. Source: peripheral blood, taken 28 days after the second AZD1222 dose. Every receptor here comes from an adult who received the AZD1222 COVID-19 vaccine.

The chain links TRBV7-9 to TRBJ2-2; 7 nucleotides line up with TRBD2. The CDR3 spans 14 residues. CDR1 and CDR2 (germline): SEHNR, FQNEAQ (reference sequence). The J segment lost 4 bases and the V segment lost 3 bases, leaving 2 bases of the junction unmatched. The DNA of the CDR3 is TGTGCCAGCAGCTTGGGGAGGGGCACCGGGGAGCTGTTTTTT. It encodes CASSLGRGTGELFF.

This chain links TRBV7-8 with TRBJ2-7; D is ambiguous. V was shortened by 5 bases and J by 3 bases, with 17 bases between the two germline ends. Germline V gene lookup returns CDR1 SGHVS and CDR2 FQNEAQ. The CDR3 runs to 15 residues. In DNA form, the CDR3 reads TGTGCCAGCAGCCCACCCCCTCCGGGCAGCTACGAGCAGTACTTC. Its protein product is CASSPPPPGSYEQYF. The complete variable domain, with remaining parts taken from reference TRBV7-8 and TRBJ2-7, reads GAGVSQSPRYKVAKRGQDVALRCDPISGHVSLFWYQQALGQGPEFLTYFQNEAQLDKSGLPSDRFFAERPEGSVSTLKIQRTQQEDSAVYLCASSPPPPGSYEQYFGPGTRLTVT.

The chain links TRBV4-1 to TRBJ1-1; the D gene is possibly TRBD1 (5 bases). Germline CDR1 is MGHRA and CDR2 is YSYEKL. The CDR3 is 15 amino acids. V gave up 3 bases and J gave up 2 bases, with 13 bases separating them. The CDR3 here is CASSHRAGLNTEAFF. The CDR3 DNA reads as TGCGCCAGCAGCCACCGCGCGGGGCTAAACACTGAAGCTTTCTTT.

The chain employs TRBV30 and TRBJ2-3, with D maybe TRBD2 (6 bases). In germline, CDR1 is GTSNPN, CDR2 SVGIG (reference sequence). The ends were cut back, 0 bases at V and 1 base at J, with 11 bases in the middle. The CDR3 loop spans 15 amino acids. The CDR3 DNA sequence: TGTGCCTGGAGTGTATGGCGGGAAGGCACAGATACGCAGTATTTT. Protein product: CAWSVWREGTDTQYF.

This clone was seen a handful of times. The V and J genes are TRBV5-1 and TRBJ1-2, with 8 bases that match TRBD1. The CDR3 loop spans 15 amino acids. J lost 4 bases, V lost 0 bases, and 5 bases had no gene match. CDR1 is SGHRS, CDR2 YFSETQ, per germline. The CDR3 DNA sequence: TGCGCCAGCAGCTTGGGCCAGGGGGCAAGCTATGGCTACACCTTC. It codes for CASSLGQGASYGYTF.

The J gene is TRBJ2-2, the V gene TRBV18; D is perhaps TRBD1 or TRBD2 (6 bases each). Germline CDR1 KGHSH, CDR2 LQKENI. The length of the CDR3 is 15 residues. Trimming removed 3 bases from V and 5 bases from J, with 13 bases in between. The CDR3 loop is CASSPPGASTGELFF. DNA of the CDR3: TGTGCCAGCTCACCCCCGGGGGCCTCGACCGGGGAGCTGTTTTTT.

This clone was detected a few times. The chain carries TRBV3-1 (or the pseudogene TRBV3-2) and TRBJ2-2; D not resolved. Deletions cut 1 base from V and 5 bases from J, with 8 bases between. The CDR3 has 14 amino acids. Germline V gene lookup returns CDR1 LGHDT and CDR2 YNNKEL (reference sequence). In nucleotides, the CDR3 is TGTGCCAGCAGCCAAGTAGGGTCTACCGGGGAGCTGTTTTTT. This codes for CASSQVGSTGELFF.

This chain uses TRBV3-1 (or the pseudogene TRBV3-2) with TRBJ2-7, with TRBD1 identical over 8 bases. CDR3 length: 15 residues. CDR1 and CDR2 (germline): LGHDT, YNNKEL (reference sequence). Trimming at V came to 4 bases and at J to 3 bases, leaving 8 bases not matched to a gene. CDR3 sequence: CASSLTRDRYYEQYF. In DNA, the CDR3 is TGTGCCAGCAGCCTCACCCGGGACAGGTACTACGAGCAGTACTTC.

V usage is TRBV2 and J usage is TRBJ2-7; TRBD2 matches at 10 bases. The CDR3 covers 14 residues. Germline values: CDR1 SNHLY, CDR2 FYNNEI. The V segment lost 4 bases and the J segment 6 bases; nucleotides outside the gene matches: 6. The chain's CDR3 is CASSARTSGGEQYF. In DNA, the CDR3 is TGTGCCAGCAGTGCACGGACTAGCGGTGGCGAGCAGTACTTC.

The chain uses TRBV9 and TRBJ1-6, with D unresolved. The CDR3 length is 13 residues. From germline, CDR1 is SGDLS and CDR2 YYNGEE. With 0 bases removed from V and 10 bases from J, the gap between germline ends came to 8 bases. The CDR3 bases are TGTGCCAGCAGCGTAGATGTCGACTCACCCCTCCACTTT. As protein: CASSVDVDSPLHF.

This chain joins TRBV7-6 and TRBJ2-1, with 9 bases fitting TRBD2. The CDR3 is made up of 17 amino acids. J gave up 4 bases and V 0 bases, and 7 bases lay outside the gene matches. Germline values: CDR1 SGHVS, CDR2 FNYEAQ. This CDR3 is CASSLALRRGGYNEQFF. The CDR3 DNA reads as TGTGCCAGCAGCTTAGCGCTTCGGCGGGGGGGATACAATGAGCAGTTCTTC.